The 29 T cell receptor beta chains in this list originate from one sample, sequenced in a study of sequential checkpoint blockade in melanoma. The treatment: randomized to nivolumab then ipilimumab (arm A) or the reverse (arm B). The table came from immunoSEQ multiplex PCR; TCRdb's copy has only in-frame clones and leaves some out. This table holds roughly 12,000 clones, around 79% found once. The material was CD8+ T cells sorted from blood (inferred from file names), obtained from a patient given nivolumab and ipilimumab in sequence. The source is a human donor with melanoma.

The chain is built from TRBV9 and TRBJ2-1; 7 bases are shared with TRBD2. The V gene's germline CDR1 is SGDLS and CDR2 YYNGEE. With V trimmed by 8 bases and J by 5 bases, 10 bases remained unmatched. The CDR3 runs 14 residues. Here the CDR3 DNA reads TGTGCCAGTGGGGGGGAGCTAGCTAACAATGAGCAGTTCTTC. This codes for CASGGELANNEQFF.

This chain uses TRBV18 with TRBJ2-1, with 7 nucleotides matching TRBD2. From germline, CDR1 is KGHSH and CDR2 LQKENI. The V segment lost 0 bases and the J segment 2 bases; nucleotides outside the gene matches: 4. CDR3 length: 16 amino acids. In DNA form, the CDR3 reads TGTGCCAGCTCACCACCCAGGGAGGGTACCTACAATGAGCAGTTCTTC. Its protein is CASSPPREGTYNEQFF.

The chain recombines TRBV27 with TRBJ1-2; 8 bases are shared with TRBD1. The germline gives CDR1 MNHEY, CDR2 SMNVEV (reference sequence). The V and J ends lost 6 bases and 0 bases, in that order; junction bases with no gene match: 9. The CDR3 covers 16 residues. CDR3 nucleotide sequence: TGTGCCAGCAGCTTGGCAGGGGGCTATCCTAACTATGGCTACACCTTC. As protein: CASSLAGGYPNYGYTF.

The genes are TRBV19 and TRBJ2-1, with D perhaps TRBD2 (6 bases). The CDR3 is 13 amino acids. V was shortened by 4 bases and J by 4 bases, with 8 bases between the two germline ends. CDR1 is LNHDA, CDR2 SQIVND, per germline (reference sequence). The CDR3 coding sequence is TGTGCCAGTAGTAGGGGACTTTACAATGAGCAGTTCTTC. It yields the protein CASSRGLYNEQFF.

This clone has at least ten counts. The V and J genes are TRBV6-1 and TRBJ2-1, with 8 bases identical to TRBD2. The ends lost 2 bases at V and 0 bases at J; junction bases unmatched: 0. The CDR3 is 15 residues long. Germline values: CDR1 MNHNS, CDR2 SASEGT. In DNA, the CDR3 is TGTGCCAGCAGTGAACTAGCGGGCTCCTACAATGAGCAGTTCTTC. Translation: CASSELAGSYNEQFF.

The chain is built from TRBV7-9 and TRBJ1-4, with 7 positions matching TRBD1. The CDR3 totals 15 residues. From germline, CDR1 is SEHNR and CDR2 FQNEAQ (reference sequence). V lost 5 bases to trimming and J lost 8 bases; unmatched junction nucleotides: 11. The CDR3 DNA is TGTGCCAGCAGCGCGAAGACAGGGAGGTTCGAAAAACTGTTTTTT. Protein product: CASSAKTGRFEKLFF.

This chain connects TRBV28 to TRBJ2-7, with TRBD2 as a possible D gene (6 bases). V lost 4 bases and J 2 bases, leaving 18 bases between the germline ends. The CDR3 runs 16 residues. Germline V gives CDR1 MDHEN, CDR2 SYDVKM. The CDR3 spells CASSSRGMALPYEQYF. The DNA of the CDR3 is TGTGCCAGCAGTTCACGCGGGATGGCCTTACCCTACGAGCAGTACTTC.

Here the CDR3 DNA reads TGCGCCAGCAGCTTGGTTTGGACAGGGGGCTCCAATGAGCAGTTCTTC. Protein product: CASSLVWTGGSNEQFF. V usage is TRBV5-1 and J usage is TRBJ2-1, with 11 nucleotides matching TRBD1. The V segment lost 0 bases and the J segment 6 bases; nucleotides outside the gene matches: 5. Germline lookup yields CDR1 SGHRS and CDR2 YFSETQ. The CDR3 covers 16 residues.

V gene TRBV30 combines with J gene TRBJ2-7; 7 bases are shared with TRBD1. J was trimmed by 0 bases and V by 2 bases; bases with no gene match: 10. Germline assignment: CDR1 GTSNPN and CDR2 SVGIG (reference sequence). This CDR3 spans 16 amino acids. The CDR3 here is CAWSYPGQRYSYEQYF. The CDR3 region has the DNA TGTGCCTGGAGTTACCCGGGACAGCGCTACTCCTACGAGCAGTACTTC.

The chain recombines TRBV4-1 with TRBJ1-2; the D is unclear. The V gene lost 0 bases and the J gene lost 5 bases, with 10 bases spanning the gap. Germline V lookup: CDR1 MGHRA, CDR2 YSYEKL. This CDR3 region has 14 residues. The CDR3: CASSQDNERYGYTF. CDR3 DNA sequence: TGCGCCAGCAGCCAAGATAACGAGCGGTATGGCTACACCTTC.

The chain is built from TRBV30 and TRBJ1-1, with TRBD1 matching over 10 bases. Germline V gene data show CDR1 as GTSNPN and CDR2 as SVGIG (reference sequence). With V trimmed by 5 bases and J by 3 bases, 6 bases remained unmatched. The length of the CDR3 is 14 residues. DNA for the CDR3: TGTGCCTGGGTAAGACAGGGGGCTTACACTGAAGCTTTCTTT. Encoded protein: CAWVRQGAYTEAFF. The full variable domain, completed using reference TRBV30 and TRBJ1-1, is SQTIHQWPATLVQPVGSPLSLECTVEGTSNPNLYWYRQAAGRGLQLLFYSVGIGQISSEVPQNLSASRPQDRQFILSSKKLLLSDSGFYLCAWVRQGAYTEAFFGQGTRLTVV.

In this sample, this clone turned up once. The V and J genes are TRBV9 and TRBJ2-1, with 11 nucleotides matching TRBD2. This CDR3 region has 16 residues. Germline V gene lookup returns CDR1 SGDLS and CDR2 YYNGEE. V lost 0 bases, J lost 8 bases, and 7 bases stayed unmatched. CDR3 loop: CASSVGLAGGWDEQFF. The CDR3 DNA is TGTGCCAGCAGCGTAGGTCTAGCGGGAGGCTGGGATGAGCAGTTCTTC.

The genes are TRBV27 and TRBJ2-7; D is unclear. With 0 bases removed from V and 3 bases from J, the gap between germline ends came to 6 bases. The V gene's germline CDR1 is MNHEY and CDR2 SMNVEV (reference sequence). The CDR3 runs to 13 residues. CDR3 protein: CASSLSGLYEQYF. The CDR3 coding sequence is TGTGCCAGCAGTTTATCGGGCCTCTACGAGCAGTACTTC.

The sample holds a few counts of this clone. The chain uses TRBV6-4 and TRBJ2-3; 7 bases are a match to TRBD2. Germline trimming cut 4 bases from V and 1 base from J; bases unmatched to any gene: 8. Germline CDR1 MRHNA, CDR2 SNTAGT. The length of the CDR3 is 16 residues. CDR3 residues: CASSAASGGGTDTQYF. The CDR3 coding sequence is TGTGCCAGCAGTGCCGCTAGCGGAGGAGGCACAGATACGCAGTATTTT.

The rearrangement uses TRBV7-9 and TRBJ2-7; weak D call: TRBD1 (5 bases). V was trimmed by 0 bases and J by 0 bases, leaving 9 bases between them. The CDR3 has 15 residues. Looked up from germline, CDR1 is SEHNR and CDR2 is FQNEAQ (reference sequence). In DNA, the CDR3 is TGTGCCAGCAGCTTAGCGCAGGGTCACTCCTACGAGCAGTACTTC. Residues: CASSLAQGHSYEQYF.

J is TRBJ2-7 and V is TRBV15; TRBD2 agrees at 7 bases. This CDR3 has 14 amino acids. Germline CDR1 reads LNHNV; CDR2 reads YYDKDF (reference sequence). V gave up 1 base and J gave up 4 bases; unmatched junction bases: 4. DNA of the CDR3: TGTGCCACCAGCAGAGTGGGAGGGACTTACGAGCAGTACTTC. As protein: CATSRVGGTYEQYF.

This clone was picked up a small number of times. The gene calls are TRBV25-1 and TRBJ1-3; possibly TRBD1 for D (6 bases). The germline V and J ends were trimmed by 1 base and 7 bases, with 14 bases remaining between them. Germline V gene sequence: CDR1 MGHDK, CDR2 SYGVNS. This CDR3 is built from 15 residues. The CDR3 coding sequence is TGTGCCAGCAGTGAATCTTGGGGGCCGGGGAACACCATATATTTT. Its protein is CASSESWGPGNTIYF.

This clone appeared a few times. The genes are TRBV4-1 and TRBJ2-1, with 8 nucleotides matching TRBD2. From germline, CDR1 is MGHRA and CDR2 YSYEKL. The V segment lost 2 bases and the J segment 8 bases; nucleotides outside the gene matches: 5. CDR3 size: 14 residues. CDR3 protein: CASSQMAGGDEQFF. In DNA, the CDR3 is TGCGCCAGCAGCCAAATGGCGGGGGGCGATGAGCAGTTCTTC.

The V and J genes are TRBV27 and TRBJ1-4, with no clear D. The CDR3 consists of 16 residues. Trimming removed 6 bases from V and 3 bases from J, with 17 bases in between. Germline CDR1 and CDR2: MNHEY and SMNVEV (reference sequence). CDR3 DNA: TGTGCCAGCAGATCCGCTCCGGGTATCCCTAATGAAAAACTGTTTTTT. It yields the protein CASRSAPGIPNEKLFF.

CDR3 sequence: CASSQGITEAFF. The CDR3 nucleotides are TGTGCCAGCAGCCAGGGTATCACTGAAGCTTTCTTT. The V and J genes are TRBV5-4 and TRBJ1-1; tentatively, D is TRBD1 (5 bases). The ends were cut back, 4 bases at V and 4 bases at J, with 8 bases in the middle. This CDR3 region has 12 residues. CDR1 and CDR2 (germline): SGHNT, YYREEE (reference sequence).

CDR3 region: CASNEQGSTEAFF. DNA of the CDR3: TGTGCCAGCAACGAACAGGGAAGCACTGAAGCTTTCTTT. The chain recombines TRBV27 with TRBJ1-1, with D tentatively TRBD1 (6 bases). This CDR3 comprises 13 residues. V lost 7 bases and J lost 4, with 13 bases in between. Germline CDR1 reads MNHEY; CDR2 reads SMNVEV (reference sequence).

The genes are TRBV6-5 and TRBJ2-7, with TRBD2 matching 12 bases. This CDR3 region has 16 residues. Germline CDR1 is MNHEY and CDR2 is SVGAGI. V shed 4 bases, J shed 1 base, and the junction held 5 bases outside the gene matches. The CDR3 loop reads CASSLGLAGLSYEQYF. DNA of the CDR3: TGTGCCAGCAGTTTAGGACTAGCGGGATTATCCTACGAGCAGTACTTC.

The CDR3 loop is CASSYGGNNEQFF. DNA for the CDR3: TGTGCCAGCAGCTACGGGGGGAACAATGAGCAGTTCTTC. V is TRBV27 and J is TRBJ2-1, with 7 bases lining up with TRBD2. This CDR3 comprises 13 residues. V dropped 6 bases and J dropped 5; count of bases not matched to a gene: 4. Looked up from germline, CDR1 is MNHEY and CDR2 is SMNVEV (reference sequence).

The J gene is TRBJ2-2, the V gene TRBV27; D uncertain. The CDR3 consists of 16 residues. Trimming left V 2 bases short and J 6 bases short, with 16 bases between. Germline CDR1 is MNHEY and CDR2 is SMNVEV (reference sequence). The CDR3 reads CASSLVNRFTAGELFF. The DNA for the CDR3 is TGTGCCAGCAGTTTAGTTAACAGATTTACGGCCGGGGAGCTGTTTTTT.

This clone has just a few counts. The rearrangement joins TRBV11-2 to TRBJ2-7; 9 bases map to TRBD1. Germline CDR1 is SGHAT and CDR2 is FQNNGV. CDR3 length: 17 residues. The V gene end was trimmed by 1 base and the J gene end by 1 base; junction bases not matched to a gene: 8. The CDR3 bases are TGTGCCAGCAGCTTAGCCTTCGGGACAGGGTATTCCTACGAGCAGTACTTC. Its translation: CASSLAFGTGYSYEQYF.

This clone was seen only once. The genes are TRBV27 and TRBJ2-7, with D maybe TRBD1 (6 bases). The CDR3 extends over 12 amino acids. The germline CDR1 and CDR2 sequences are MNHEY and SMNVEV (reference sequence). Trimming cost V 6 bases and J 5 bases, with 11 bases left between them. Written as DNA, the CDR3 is TGTGCCAGCAGCTCCCAGGGGAACGAGCAGTACTTC. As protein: CASSSQGNEQYF.

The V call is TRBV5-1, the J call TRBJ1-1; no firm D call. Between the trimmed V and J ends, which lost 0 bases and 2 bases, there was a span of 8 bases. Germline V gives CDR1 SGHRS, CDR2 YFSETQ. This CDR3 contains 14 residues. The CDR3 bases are TGCGCCAGCAGCTTGGCCGGTAAAAACACTGAAGCTTTCTTT. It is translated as CASSLAGKNTEAFF.

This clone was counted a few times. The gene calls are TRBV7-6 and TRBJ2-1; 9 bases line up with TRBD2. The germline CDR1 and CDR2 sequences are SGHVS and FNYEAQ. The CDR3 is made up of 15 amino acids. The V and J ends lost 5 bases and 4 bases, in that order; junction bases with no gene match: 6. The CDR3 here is CASSGRGGLYNEQFF. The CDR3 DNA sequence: TGTGCCAGCAGCGGGCGGGGGGGCCTGTACAATGAGCAGTTCTTC.

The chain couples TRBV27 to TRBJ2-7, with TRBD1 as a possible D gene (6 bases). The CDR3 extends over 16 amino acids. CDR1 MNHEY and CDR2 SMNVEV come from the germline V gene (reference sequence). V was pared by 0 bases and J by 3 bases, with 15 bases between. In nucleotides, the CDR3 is TGTGCCAGCAGTTTATCGGGCAGGGGATACTTCTACGAGCAGTACTTC. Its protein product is CASSLSGRGYFYEQYF.